This T cell receptor beta chain was identified in a study of blood T cell repertoires in COVID-19. Germline CDR1 MGHRA, CDR2 YSYEKL. V shed 8 bases, J shed 7 bases, and the junction held 5 bases outside the gene matches. The CDR3 sequence is 13 residues long. Sequencing was performed with immunoSEQ multiplex PCR; in TCRdb, only in-frame clones are kept and a portion is missing. The data contain 310,000 or so clones, 87% of them singletons. The genes are TRBV4-1 and TRBJ2-2, with 9 bases lining up with TRBD1. The specimen was PBMCs or T cells enriched from blood (not recorded which). This receptor was taken from a woman in her thirties who had recovered from COVID-19. The CDR3 DNA follows: TGCGCCAGCCGACAGGGGGTCGTCGGGGAGCTGTTTTTT. As protein: CASRQGVVGELFF.